These 11 T cell receptor beta chains originate from one sample sequenced in a study of T cell changes during pregnancy in multiple sclerosis (dated by TCRdb to the late 2010s). Receptor amplification or capture employed the immunoSEQ multiplex PCR assay. TCRdb carries this immuneACCESS record with in-frame sequences only. Its versions omit some clonotypes, under half of them owing to an unresolved V gene in the studies checked, with the rest unexplained. Counted in this sample were about 51,000 clones; 90% to 95% of them appeared once. Together, the top ten hold about 0.6% of the sample. Sequenced here: CD4+ T cells from peripheral blood mononuclear cells, sampled in the second trimester of pregnancy. Receptors originate from a female donor with multiple sclerosis, enrolled in a pregnancy study.

The chain links TRBV27 to TRBJ1-5, with 8 bases lining up with TRBD1. V gave up 6 bases and J gave up 7 bases; unmatched junction bases: 8. The CDR3 is 14 residues long. Per germline, CDR1 MNHEY and CDR2 SMNVEV (reference sequence). The DNA of the CDR3 is TGTGCCAGCAGCCGGTCAGGGGGCTGGCAGCCCCAGCATTTT. Residues: CASSRSGGWQPQHF.

The rearrangement uses TRBV19 and TRBJ1-1; weak D call: TRBD1 (5 bases). V dropped 4 bases and J dropped 3 bases, with 15 bases sitting between them. From germline, CDR1 is LNHDA and CDR2 SQIVND (reference sequence). There are 15 residues in the CDR3. For the CDR3, the DNA is TGTGCCAGTAGTACAGGGATCGTGGTTTACACTGAAGCTTTCTTT. It is translated as CASSTGIVVYTEAFF.

The chain employs TRBV7-8 and TRBJ2-7, with D tentatively TRBD2 (5 bases). V lost 5 bases and J 0 bases, leaving 11 bases between the germline ends. The CDR3 is 14 residues long. Germline V gene lookup returns CDR1 SGHVS and CDR2 FQNEAQ. In DNA form, the CDR3 reads TGTGCCAGCAGCCACGGACTGAGCTCCTACGAGCAGTACTTC. Translating it yields CASSHGLSSYEQYF.

The CDR3 DNA sequence: TGTGCCAGCAGTACAGGGGTGCCCCCCTACGAGCAGTACTTC. Its protein is CASSTGVPPYEQYF. The chain carries TRBV7-3 and TRBJ2-7; 7 bases align to TRBD1. This CDR3 contains 14 residues. Germline CDR1 and CDR2: SGHTA and FQGTGA. V dropped 6 bases and J dropped 2; count of bases not matched to a gene: 7. Full variable domain (remainder filled in from reference TRBV7-3 and TRBJ2-7): GAGVSQTPSNKVTEKGKYVELRCDPISGHTALYWYRQSLGQGPEFLIYFQGTGAADDSGLPNDRFFAVRPEGSVSTLKIQRTERGDSAVYLCASSTGVPPYEQYFGPGTRLTVT.

This chain uses TRBV9 with TRBJ1-2, with 8 bases identical to TRBD1. The junction had 13 bases not matched to a gene; V was cut back by 4 bases and J by 8 bases. Germline V lookup: CDR1 SGDLS, CDR2 YYNGEE. This CDR3 contains 15 residues. The CDR3 sequence is CASSPILQDRVGYTF. CDR3 coding DNA: TGTGCCAGCAGCCCCATACTCCAGGACAGGGTCGGCTACACCTTC.

The chain employs TRBV19 and TRBJ2-7, with D possibly TRBD1 on 6 matching bases. Trimming stripped 4 bases from V and 4 bases from J, with 17 bases between. Per germline, CDR1 LNHDA and CDR2 SQIVND (reference sequence). The CDR3 is made up of 15 amino acids. CDR3 sequence: CASSKGTPFLYEQYF. DNA for the CDR3: TGTGCCAGTAGTAAAGGGACACCTTTCCTTTACGAGCAGTACTTC.

In DNA form, the CDR3 reads TGCGCCAGCAGTGAGATGGGGGGGGGCACATTCTACAATGAGCAGTTCTTC. This encodes CASSEMGGGTFYNEQFF. This chain links TRBV10-1 with TRBJ2-1, with TRBD2 as a possible D gene (7 bases). The CDR3 has 17 amino acids. The V gene lost 2 bases and the J gene lost 3 bases, with 17 bases spanning the gap. Germline lookup yields CDR1 WNHNN and CDR2 SYGVQD (reference sequence).

The rearrangement links TRBV11-2 to TRBJ2-7, with 9 bases matching TRBD2. CDR1 is SGHAT, CDR2 FQNNGV, per germline. This CDR3 comprises 15 residues. With 3 bases clipped from V and 3 bases from J, the junction kept 6 bases outside the gene matches. The DNA for the CDR3 is TGTGCCAGCAGCTTGAATCTAGCGGGGTACTACGAGCAGTACTTC. It encodes CASSLNLAGYYEQYF.

The rearrangement joins TRBV6-5 to TRBJ2-7; D is possibly TRBD2 (5 bases). CDR3 length equals 14 residues. The germline V gene has CDR1 MNHEY and CDR2 SVGAGI. V was trimmed by 5 bases and J by 4 bases, leaving 15 bases between them. The CDR3 is CASSSYGEGYEQYF. The CDR3 DNA reads TGTGCCAGCAGTAGCTACGGGGAAGGATACGAGCAGTACTTC.

V is TRBV11-3 and J is TRBJ2-3; tentatively, D is TRBD1 (5 bases). Germline V lookup: CDR1 SGHNT, CDR2 YENEEA. Trimming took 2 bases from V and 0 from J, leaving 12 bases between them. The CDR3 contains 16 residues. The CDR3, as DNA: TGTGCCAGCAGCTTATTTACAGGTGGGAGCACAGATACGCAGTATTTT. Protein sequence: CASSLFTGGSTDTQYF. The full variable domain, with the rest looked up from reference TRBV11-3 and TRBJ2-3, is EAGVVQSPRYKIIEKKQPVAFWCNPISGHNTLYWYLQNLGQGPELLIRYENEEAVDDSQLPKDRFSAERLKGVDSTLKIQPAELGDSAVYLCASSLFTGGSTDTQYFGPGTRLTVL.

The chain employs TRBV14 and TRBJ1-4; 8 bases align to TRBD1. The CDR3 totals 15 residues. V shed 0 bases and J 8 bases; nucleotides not matched to a gene: 5. Germline CDR1 reads SGHDN; CDR2 reads FVKESK. CDR3 region: CASSQESGGGEKLFF. The CDR3 region has the DNA TGTGCCAGCAGCCAAGAGTCAGGGGGCGGGGAAAAACTGTTTTTT.